This entry lists 32 T cell receptor beta chains sequenced from one sample in a study of blood T cells in healthy people across ages. Combining a sample-barcoded 5' primer with a J-beta primer mix, a second PCR ran for roughly 7 to 11 cycles. TCRdb reprocessed the 5' RACE reads via MiXCR and lists one record per CDR3 protein. The data hold a few hundred thousand distinct CDR3 sequences, with roughly a quarter observed a single time. The data also belong to a second study, concerning T cells of mothers and their children.

The sequenced sample consisted of blood. The receptors come from a boy aged 2 to 9 in good health.

The table lists this clonotype with a few counts. The chain has TRBV4-3 and TRBJ1-3; no clear D gene. Germline values: CDR1 LGHNA, CDR2 YSLEER. V lost 0 bases and J lost 1, with 10 bases in between. The CDR3 extends over 16 amino acids. For the CDR3, the DNA is TGCGCCAGCAGCCAAGATCGGAGCGTTTCTGGAAACACCATATATTTT. Its protein product is CASSQDRSVSGNTIYF.

This clonotype was counted only a few times. V is TRBV19 and J is TRBJ1-5; D may be TRBD1 (5 bases). Trimming removed 11 bases at V and 0 bases at J, with 8 bases between. Germline-derived CDR1 and CDR2 are LNHDA and SQIVND (reference sequence). CDR3 length: 12 amino acids. CDR3 residues: CASRGSNQPQHF. CDR3 coding DNA: TGTGCCTCTAGGGGTAGCAATCAGCCCCAGCATTTT.

The rearrangement links TRBV20-1 to TRBJ2-1; weak D call: TRBD2 (6 bases). The CDR3 totals 12 residues. CDR1 is DFQATT, CDR2 SNEGSKA, per germline (reference sequence). The V end was cut by 7 bases, the J end by 5 bases, with 12 bases between. The DNA of the CDR3 is TGCAGTGTCCGGGACTTTAACAATGAGCAGTTCTTC. Its protein product is CSVRDFNNEQFF.

The gene calls are TRBV20-1 and TRBJ1-1; 7 nucleotides align to TRBD1. Looked up from germline, CDR1 is DFQATT and CDR2 is SNEGSKA (reference sequence). Germline trimming cut 3 bases from V and 4 bases from J; bases unmatched to any gene: 8. This CDR3 has 14 residues. The CDR3 coding sequence is TGCAGTGCTAGGAAGGGAGGGGGCGGCACTGAAGCTTTCTTT. This sequence encodes CSARKGGGGTEAFF.

A few counts support this clonotype. The J gene is TRBJ2-5, the V gene TRBV20-1, with D perhaps TRBD2 (6 bases). V was trimmed by 2 bases and J by 5 bases, leaving 12 bases between them. The CDR3 has 13 residues. CDR1 is DFQATT and CDR2 is SNEGSKA in the germline V gene (reference sequence). The CDR3 loop reads CSARPGGVETQYF. DNA of the CDR3: TGCAGTGCTAGACCCGGAGGGGTGGAGACCCAGTACTTC.

The sample holds one count of this clonotype. The J gene is TRBJ1-5, the V gene TRBV28; D perhaps matches TRBD1 (5 bases). Germline V lookup: CDR1 MDHEN, CDR2 SYDVKM. The CDR3 spans 15 residues. Between the trimmed V and J ends, which lost 6 bases and 5 bases, there was a span of 17 bases. The CDR3 here is CASSQKGRIDQPQHF. CDR3 nucleotide sequence: TGTGCCAGCAGCCAGAAGGGGCGAATAGATCAGCCCCAGCATTTT.

This clonotype was seen only a few times. The chain couples TRBV12-3 or TRBV12-4 to TRBJ2-5, with no clear D. V gave up 1 base and J gave up 1 base, with 10 bases separating them. The CDR3 has 15 residues. The CDR3: CASSLVQSVQETQYF. DNA of the CDR3: TGTGCCAGCAGTTTAGTCCAGTCGGTCCAAGAGACCCAGTACTTC.

The V and J genes are TRBV13 and TRBJ2-2; the match to TRBD1 covers 9 bases. Losses at the gene ends were 5 bases for V and 4 bases for J; bases not matched to a gene: 11. The CDR3 length is 17 residues. Germline V gene sequence: CDR1 PRHDT, CDR2 FYEKMQ (reference sequence). The CDR3 loop is CASSPERDREGTGELFF. For the CDR3, the DNA is TGTGCCAGCAGCCCAGAACGGGACAGGGAGGGCACCGGGGAGCTGTTTTTT. Drawing the rest from reference TRBV13 and TRBJ2-2, the complete variable domain is AAGVIQSPRHLIKEKRETATLKCYPIPRHDTVYWYQQGPGQDPQFLISFYEKMQSDKGSIPDRFSAQQFSDYHSELNMSSLELGDSALYFCASSPERDREGTGELFFGEGSRLTVL.

The rearrangement uses TRBV12-3 or TRBV12-4 and TRBJ2-5; D gene uncertain. The CDR3 loop spans 12 amino acids. V lost 6 bases and J lost 7, with 12 bases in between. The chain's CDR3 is CASSPEVGTQYF. The DNA for the CDR3 is TGTGCCAGCAGCCCCGAGGTTGGGACCCAGTACTTC.

The chain carries TRBV6-5 and TRBJ1-5; 7 positions match TRBD1. Germline V lookup: CDR1 MNHEY, CDR2 SVGAGI. Trimming at V came to 3 bases and at J to 8 bases, leaving 7 bases not matched to a gene. The CDR3 length is 14 residues. The CDR3: CASSYRRTGEPQHF. The CDR3 DNA sequence: TGTGCCAGCAGTTATCGGCGTACAGGGGAGCCCCAGCATTTT.

The V call is TRBV10-3, the J call TRBJ1-1, with TRBD1 matching over 9 bases. V dropped 0 bases and J dropped 7; count of bases not matched to a gene: 0. Germline V gene lookup returns CDR1 ENHRY and CDR2 SYGVKD. The CDR3 contains 13 residues. CDR3 in amino acids: CAISESDRGEAFF. The CDR3 region has the DNA TGTGCCATCAGTGAGTCGGACAGGGGTGAAGCTTTCTTT.

This clonotype was observed a few times. The rearrangement joins TRBV27 to TRBJ1-2; no firm D call. This CDR3 region has 14 residues. The germline gives CDR1 MNHEY, CDR2 SMNVEV (reference sequence). V was shortened by 0 bases and J by 7 bases, with 12 bases between the two germline ends. The CDR3 protein is CASSLSGGFGGYTF. In DNA, the CDR3 is TGTGCCAGCAGTTTATCTGGCGGATTCGGTGGCTACACCTTC.

This rearrangement joins TRBV25-1 to TRBJ2-5, with a possible D match to TRBD2 (6 bases). The J call could be wrong; TRBJ2-7 is a better fit for the DNA end. The germline V gene has CDR1 MGHDK and CDR2 SYGVNS. The CDR3 loop spans 13 amino acids. CDR3 amino acids: CASSPSDPYEQYF. The CDR3 bases are TGTGCCAGCAGCCCTAGCGACCCCTACGAGCAGTACTTC.

In regard to this clonotype: One junction end disagrees with the germline gene, perhaps due to a read error. This chain uses TRBV9 with TRBJ2-1; perhaps TRBD2 as D (6 bases). The V gene's germline CDR1 is SGDLS and CDR2 YYNGEE. The CDR3 runs 15 residues. CDR3 DNA: TGTGCCTGCAGCGTAGAGGGGACTGACGTGGATGAGCAGTTCTTC. Translation: CACSVEGTDVDEQFF.

This clonotype was picked up a small number of times. The chain links TRBV6-2 or TRBV6-3 to TRBJ1-4, with D possibly matching TRBD1 (6 bases). CDR3 length equals 14 residues. CDR1 is MNHEY and CDR2 is SVGEGT in the germline V gene. V lost 7 bases to trimming and J lost 6 bases, with 15 bases between them. In DNA, the CDR3 is TGTGCCAGCATCAAGGACAGCGGGGATGAAAAACTGTTTTTT. It encodes CASIKDSGDEKLFF.

The rearrangement links TRBV12-5 to TRBJ2-5; TRBD2 aligns across 9 bases. Looked up from germline, CDR1 is LGHNT and CDR2 is FRNRAP. The CDR3 covers 16 residues. After removal of 6 bases from V and 0 bases from J, the junction contained 8 bases not matched to a gene. CDR3 coding DNA: TGTGCTAGTGGATCGCCCGGGACTAGCCACCAAGAGACCCAGTACTTC. Residues: CASGSPGTSHQETQYF.

This clonotype occurred a few times. V is TRBV21-1 and J is TRBJ1-1; the table's TRBD1 call for D was not verified on the DNA. TRBV21-1 is labeled a pseudogene. This CDR3 is 16 amino acids long. CDR3 region: CASSKTPTEWNTEAFF. The DNA of the CDR3 is TGTGCCAGCAGCAAGACCCCTACGGAGTGGAACACTGAAGCTTTCTTT.

This clonotype was counted a few times. V and J are TRBV20-1 and TRBJ2-7; 9 bases align to TRBD2. CDR3 length: 15 amino acids. Germline assignment: CDR1 DFQATT and CDR2 SNEGSKA (reference sequence). V was clipped by 1 base and J by 4 bases; unmatched bases: 8. The CDR3 DNA follows: TGCAGTGCTAGAGCCCGACTAGCGGAGGATTACGAGCAGTACTTC. This gives the protein CSARARLAEDYEQYF.

This clonotype was seen a handful of times. This chain joins TRBV5-5 and TRBJ2-3, with 7 bases lining up with TRBD2. CDR3 length: 15 amino acids. With 9 bases clipped from V and 0 bases from J, the junction kept 10 bases outside the gene matches. Germline lookup yields CDR1 SGHKS and CDR2 YYEKEE (reference sequence). The CDR3 DNA reads as TGTGCCATCTCCTGGGAGGGCCGAAGCACAGATACGCAGTATTTT. Encoded protein: CAISWEGRSTDTQYF. The full variable domain, its missing parts supplied by reference TRBV5-5 and TRBJ2-3, is DAGVTQSPTHLIKTRGQQVTLRCSPISGHKSVSWYQQVLGQGPQFIFQYYEKEERGRGNFPDRFSARQFPNYSSELNVNALLLGDSALYLCAISWEGRSTDTQYFGPGTRLTVL.

Notes on this clonotype: The missing conserved phenylalanine or tryptophan at the end of this CDR3 makes a read error likely. The limits of the CDR3 on the DNA are not certain, so only TCRdb's listed CDR3 is given. The chain recombines TRBV2 with TRBJ2-7; the tabulated D call, TRBD2, remains unverified against the DNA. Germline V gene data show CDR1 as SNHLY and CDR2 as FYNNEI. The CDR3 spans 12 residues, counting both ends. CDR3 loop: CASSEVSAGGSL.

This chain connects TRBV12-5 to TRBJ2-5; D unresolved. The DNA end is more similar to TRBJ2-1, so the J call may be wrong. This CDR3 spans 15 amino acids. The germline V gene encodes CDR1 LGHNT and CDR2 FRNRAP. The CDR3 DNA is TGTGCTAGTGGTTTGGTAGTAGGCAGTCACAATGAGCAGTTCTTC. Translated, it gives CASGLVVGSHNEQFF.

This clonotype came up a few times. The DNA of the CDR3 is TGTGCCAGCTCACCCCTGCAGGCCTCCATCTCTGGGGCCAACGTCCTGACTTTC. Amino acid sequence: CASSPLQASISGANVLTF. This chain joins TRBV18 and TRBJ2-6; D is undetermined. Trimming left V 3 bases short and J 0 bases short, with 15 bases between. The CDR3 sequence is 18 residues long. From germline, CDR1 is KGHSH and CDR2 LQKENI.

V and J are TRBV13 and TRBJ2-3; 7 nucleotides match TRBD2. Looked up from germline, CDR1 is PRHDT and CDR2 is FYEKMQ (reference sequence). The length of the CDR3 is 14 residues. Losses at the gene ends were 2 bases for V and 4 bases for J; bases not matched to a gene: 3. The CDR3 reads CASSLSSGADTQYF. As DNA, the CDR3 is TGTGCCAGCAGCTTATCTAGCGGAGCAGATACGCAGTATTTT.

The chain links TRBV6-2 or TRBV6-3 to TRBJ2-5, with TRBD2 matching 10 bases. Germline V gene lookup returns CDR1 MNHEY and CDR2 SVGEGT. V was clipped by 2 bases and J by 7 bases; unmatched bases: 1. The CDR3 extends over 13 amino acids. DNA of the CDR3: TGTGCCAGCAGTTACGGACTAGCGGTGACCCAGTACTTC. This codes for CASSYGLAVTQYF.

This clonotype was counted a few times. A read error may produce the germline difference seen at one junction end. This chain uses TRBV20-1 with TRBJ2-7; tentative D call: TRBD2 (5 bases). Per germline, CDR1 DFQATT and CDR2 SNEGSKA (reference sequence). CDR3 length equals 16 residues. The CDR3 loop is CSARDSSGVRYNERFF. The CDR3 coding sequence is TGCAGTGCTAGAGATTCGTCTGGCGTCAGGTACAATGAGCGGTTCTTC.

This clonotype appeared a few times. The rearrangement joins TRBV7-9 to TRBJ2-3; D unclear. The CDR3 is 14 residues long. Per the germline V gene, CDR1 is SEHNR and CDR2 is FQNEAQ (reference sequence). V shed 5 bases and J shed 3 bases, with 12 bases lying between them. CDR3 coding DNA: TGTGCCAGCAGCCCCTACAGTGCTACAGATACGCAGTATTTT. It is translated as CASSPYSATDTQYF.

The J gene is TRBJ1-4, the V gene TRBV6-1; unclear D gene. Deletions cut 5 bases from V and 8 bases from J, with 12 bases between. The CDR3 contains 13 residues. CDR1 and CDR2 (germline): MNHNS, SASEGT. The CDR3 DNA reads as TGTGCCAGCAGTCCAAGGGTTGGAGAAAAACTGTTTTTT. Encoded protein: CASSPRVGEKLFF.

The chain is built from TRBV18 and TRBJ2-5, with D hard to call. There are 13 residues in the CDR3. The V end lost 5 bases, the J end lost 0 bases, and 7 bases lay between the germline ends. Looked up from germline, CDR1 is KGHSH and CDR2 is LQKENI. The CDR3 nucleotides are TGTGCCAGCTCAACGGACCACCAAGAGACCCAGTACTTC. Amino acid sequence: CASSTDHQETQYF.

This clonotype was counted many times. The J gene is TRBJ2-3, the V gene TRBV20-1; D unresolved. The V gene lost 3 bases and the J gene lost 2 bases, with 6 bases spanning the gap. The CDR3 is made up of 12 amino acids. Germline V gene data show CDR1 as DFQATT and CDR2 as SNEGSKA (reference sequence). CDR3 in amino acids: CSARPPTDTQYF. The DNA for the CDR3 is TGCAGTGCTAGGCCTCCCACAGATACGCAGTATTTT.

The chain recombines TRBV12-3 or TRBV12-4 with TRBJ2-5; D remains ambiguous. This CDR3 spans 14 amino acids. The V and J ends lost 2 bases and 4 bases respectively, with 11 bases between them. The CDR3 DNA is TGTGCCAGCAGTTTATTCGGGTTACGAGAGACCCAGTACTTC. The encoded protein is CASSLFGLRETQYF.

This clonotype has only a few counts. The V gene is TRBV25-1, the J gene TRBJ2-5; possible D gene TRBD2, 6 bases. The closer fit of TRBJ2-7 to the DNA end suggests the J call may be wrong. CDR3 length equals 15 residues. Germline lookup yields CDR1 MGHDK and CDR2 SYGVNS. CDR3 region: CASSVGAGSAYEQYF. CDR3 DNA: TGTGCCAGCAGTGTAGGGGCGGGATCCGCCTACGAGCAGTACTTC.

The chain couples TRBV12-3 or TRBV12-4 to TRBJ2-5; tentative D call: TRBD1 (6 bases). The CDR3 has 14 amino acids. With 4 bases removed from V and 1 base from J, the gap between germline ends came to 10 bases. CDR3 nucleotide sequence: TGTGCCAGCAGTTATGGACAGATCCAAGAGACCCAGTACTTC. Protein sequence: CASSYGQIQETQYF.